Described below is a single T cell receptor (beta chain) sequence and its context. Its antigen is unknown. The sample originates from a study of cytomegalovirus exposure and HLA in healthy donors. Study-level points and caveats: Data from an earlier analysis indicated that most TCR beta V segments were productive either about 90% or about 30% of the time. A later analysis linked a missense DCLRE1C variant to TCR beta V- and J-gene trimming. Rarity held for most TCR sequences, but there were some public TCRs that occurred in many donors.

The primer mix had 60 Vbeta and 13 Jbeta primers. The data were produced by immunoSEQ multiplex PCR, yet TCRdb's version contains in-frame clones alone and is incomplete. The sample has around 170,000 clones; about three quarters are singletons. Although they were nominally healthy when sampled, donors likely had unrecorded immune exposures. Germline V gene lookup returns CDR1 LNHDA and CDR2 SQIVND (reference sequence). V was pared by 4 bases and J by 4 bases, with 7 bases of the junction left unmatched. This CDR3 comprises 15 residues. Sequenced input: PBMCs. The V gene is TRBV19, the J gene TRBJ1-5; TRBD1 matches 7 bases. This clonotype was obtained from a girl between 10 and 17 years old in good health and CMV-seronegative. As DNA, the CDR3 is TGTGCCAGTAGTACCACCCGGGACAGTAATCAGCCCCAGCATTTT. Its protein product is CASSTTRDSNQPQHF. Looking up the rest from reference TRBV19 and TRBJ1-5 gives the full variable domain: DGGITQSPKYLFRKEGQNVTLSCEQNLNHDAMYWYRQDPGQGLRLIYYSQIVNDFQKGDIAEGYSVSREKKESFPLTVTSAQKNPTAFYLCASSTTRDSNQPQHFGDGTRLSIL.